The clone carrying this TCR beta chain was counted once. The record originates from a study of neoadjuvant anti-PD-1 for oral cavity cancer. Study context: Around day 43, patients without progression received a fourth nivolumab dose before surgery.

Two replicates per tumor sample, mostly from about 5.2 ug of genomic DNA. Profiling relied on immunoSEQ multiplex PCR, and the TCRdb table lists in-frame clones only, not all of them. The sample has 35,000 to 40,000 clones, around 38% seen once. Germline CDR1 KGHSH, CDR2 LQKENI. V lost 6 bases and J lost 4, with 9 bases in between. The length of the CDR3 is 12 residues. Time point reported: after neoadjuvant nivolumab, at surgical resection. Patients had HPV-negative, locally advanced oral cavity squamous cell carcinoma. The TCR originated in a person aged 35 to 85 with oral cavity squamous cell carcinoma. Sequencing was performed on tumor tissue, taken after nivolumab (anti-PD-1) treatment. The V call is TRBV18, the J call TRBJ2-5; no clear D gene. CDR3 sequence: CASSPERETQYF. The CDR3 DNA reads TGTGCCAGCTCCCCAGAGAGAGAGACCCAGTACTTC.